A selection of T cell receptor beta chains follows, all from one sample in a study of blood T cell repertoires in COVID-19. TCRdb's copy holds only in-frame clones and misses some; the assay was immunoSEQ multiplex PCR. The sample includes about 42,000 clones, about 90% of them seen just once. Sequencing was performed on peripheral blood. Receptor source: a man aged 45-65 years with active COVID-19. Each CDR3 is given with its conserved first and last residue. Each record gives: J gene, D gene, V gene, clone size, CDR3 protein, CDR3 DNA. The D gene is left open where the match is weak. A clone size is listed for some rows: how often the clone was seen (once, few, many), or a class if it is expanded.

TRBJ2-4 | - | TRBV7-2 | - | CASSLREGEESIQYF | TGTGCCAGCAGCTTAAGGGAAGGGGAGGAGAGCATTCAGTACTTC
TRBJ2-5 | - | TRBV25-1 | - | CASSARTVAAETQYF | TGTGCCAGCAGTGCCCGGACAGTGGCGGCGGAGACCCAGTACTTC
TRBJ2-2 | - | TRBV24-1 | - | CATSMGPANTGELFF | TGTGCCACCAGTATGGGGCCCGCGAACACCGGGGAGCTGTTTTTT
TRBJ1-5 | - | TRBV19 | - | CASSIDRGSPNQPQHF | TGTGCCAGTAGTATAGACCGGGGATCCCCTAATCAGCCCCAGCATTTT
TRBJ2-3 | TRBD2 | TRBV27 | - | CASSPRDYFDTQYF | TGTGCCAGCAGTCCAAGGGACTATTTCGATACGCAGTATTTT
TRBJ2-7 | TRBD1 | TRBV10-3 | - | CAISEGGTGRPYEQYF | TGTGCCATCAGTGAGGGGGGGACAGGGCGCCCCTACGAGCAGTACTTC
TRBJ2-7 | - | TRBV11-2 | once | CASSNYEQYF | TGTGCCAGTTCAAACTACGAGCAGTACTTC
TRBJ1-1 | - | TRBV19 | - | CASTPGGRGNTEAFF | TGTGCCAGTACCCCAGGCGGCAGGGGGAACACTGAAGCTTTCTTT
TRBJ2-1 | TRBD2 | TRBV20-1 | - | CSASIQRGTYNEQFF | TGCAGTGCTAGTATCCAGCGGGGCACCTACAATGAGCAGTTCTTC
TRBJ2-5 | TRBD1 | TRBV7-9 | - | CASSLGQGDRETQYF | TGTGCCAGCAGCTTAGGACAGGGGGATAGAGAGACCCAGTACTTC
TRBJ2-5 | - | TRBV7-9 | - | CASSLLGLETQYF | TGTGCCAGCAGCTTACTAGGCTTGGAGACCCAGTACTTC
TRBJ2-3 | - | TRBV11-1 | - | CASSATRGRTDTQYF | TGTGCCAGCAGCGCCACCAGGGGTAGGACAGATACGCAGTATTTT
TRBJ1-2 | TRBD1 | TRBV5-8 | - | CASSRGQGAGLGGYTF | TGTGCCAGCAGCCGCGGACAGGGGGCTGGGCTTGGTGGCTACACCTTC
TRBJ1-1 | TRBD1 | TRBV18 | - | CASTSGTGLMNTEAFF | TGTGCCAGCACCTCCGGGACAGGGTTAATGAACACTGAAGCTTTCTTT
TRBJ2-3 | TRBD2 | TRBV7-8 | - | CASSLVTLAGGSDTQYF | TGTGCCAGCAGCTTAGTTACTCTAGCGGGAGGTTCAGATACGCAGTATTTT
TRBJ2-5 | - | TRBV11-2 | once | CASSPGLIPETQYF | TGTGCCAGCAGCCCCGGACTAATCCCAGAGACCCAGTACTTC
TRBJ2-2 | - | TRBV5-1 | - | CASSLDRAANTGELFF | TGCGCCAGCAGCTTGGACAGGGCAGCGAACACCGGGGAGCTGTTTTTT
TRBJ2-1 | - | TRBV3-1/TRBV3-2 | - | CASSRGIGEQFF | TGTGCCAGCAGCCGCGGGATCGGTGAGCAGTTCTTC
TRBJ2-5 | TRBD1 | TRBV5-1 | once | CASSWDPRTGRETQYF | TGCGCCAGCAGCTGGGACCCACGGACAGGGCGTGAGACCCAGTACTTC
TRBJ1-5 | - | TRBV28 | - | CASSLPKQGGRNQPQHF | TGTGCCAGCAGTTTACCAAAGCAGGGTGGGAGGAATCAGCCCCAGCATTTT
TRBJ2-5 | TRBD2 | TRBV28 | once | CASSISGREETQYF | TGTGCCAGCAGTATTAGCGGGAGAGAAGAGACCCAGTACTTC
TRBJ2-1 | TRBD1 | TRBV28 | - | CASSLIGQGAWNEQFF | TGTGCCAGCAGTTTAATCGGGCAGGGGGCCTGGAATGAGCAGTTCTTC
TRBJ2-5 | TRBD2 | TRBV28 | once | CASSPGTSGRETQYF | TGTGCCAGCAGCCCAGGGACTAGCGGGAGAGAGACCCAGTACTTC
TRBJ2-1 | TRBD1 | TRBV19 | - | CASSTGTGVAYNEQFF | TGTGCCAGTAGTACCGGGACAGGGGTAGCCTACAATGAGCAGTTCTTC
TRBJ2-5 | - | TRBV6-5 | - | CEARDTWETQYF | TGTGAGGCCCGGGACACTTGGGAGACCCAGTACTTC
TRBJ1-2 | TRBD1 | TRBV4-1 | few | CASSQQGAGGYTF | TGCGCCAGCAGCCAGCAGGGGGCGGGTGGCTACACCTTC
TRBJ1-5 | TRBD1 | TRBV10-3 | - | CATKASGGEQPQHF | TGTGCCACCAAGGCGTCAGGGGGTGAACAGCCCCAGCATTTT
TRBJ1-5 | TRBD1 | TRBV5-6 | - | CASSSTGGSSQPQHF | TGTGCCAGCAGCTCAACAGGGGGGTCGAGTCAGCCCCAGCATTTT
TRBJ1-3 | - | TRBV28 | - | CASSSSPGWDTIYF | TGTGCCAGCAGCTCGAGCCCAGGGTGGGACACCATATATTTT
TRBJ2-1 | - | TRBV15 | once | CATSNEDGDEQFF | TGTGCCACCAGCAACGAGGATGGCGATGAGCAGTTCTTC
TRBJ1-1 | - | TRBV2 | - | CASSGQSTEAFF | TGTGCCAGCAGCGGACAATCCACTGAAGCTTTCTTT
TRBJ2-1 | TRBD2 | TRBV18 | - | CASSPPTSGGREQFF | TGTGCCAGCTCACCACCGACTAGCGGGGGTAGAGAGCAGTTCTTC
TRBJ2-1 | TRBD2 | TRBV4-2 | - | CASSWTSGSDEQFF | TGTGCCAGCAGCTGGACTAGCGGGAGCGATGAGCAGTTCTTC
TRBJ1-2 | TRBD1 | TRBV28 | once | CASYQGAGYTF | TGTGCCAGTTACCAGGGGGCGGGCTACACCTTC
TRBJ1-1 | - | TRBV30 | medium-sized | CAWSVQLNTEAFF | TGTGCCTGGAGTGTACAGCTAAACACTGAAGCTTTCTTT
TRBJ2-1 | TRBD1 | TRBV19 | - | CASSTTGTGGPNEQFF | TGTGCCAGTAGTACAACCGGGACAGGGGGGCCCAATGAGCAGTTCTTC
TRBJ2-7 | TRBD1 | TRBV11-3 | - | CASSLGQGNNEQYF | TGTGCCAGCAGCTTGGGACAGGGGAACAACGAGCAGTACTTC
TRBJ1-1 | - | TRBV10-2 | - | CASSESSGYTEAFF | TGCGCCAGCAGTGAGTCGTCAGGTTACACTGAAGCTTTCTTT
TRBJ2-6 | - | TRBV27 | - | CATPLPSSGANVLTF | TGTGCCACCCCACTTCCAAGCTCTGGGGCCAACGTCCTGACTTTC
TRBJ1-2 | - | TRBV5-5 | few | CASSLGAYGYTF | TGTGCCAGCAGCTTGGGAGCCTATGGCTACACCTTC
TRBJ2-5 | - | TRBV4-1 | - | CASSLTRVGETQYF | TGCGCCAGCAGCCTGACGAGGGTTGGGGAGACCCAGTACTTC
TRBJ2-4 | - | TRBV7-9 | - | CASSQRLDLAKNIQYF | TGTGCCAGCAGCCAGAGACTAGATCTAGCCAAAAACATTCAGTACTTC
TRBJ2-7 | TRBD2 | TRBV5-4 | few | CASSLGLAGPSYEQYF | TGTGCCAGCAGCCTCGGACTAGCGGGACCTTCCTACGAGCAGTACTTC
TRBJ2-5 | TRBD1 | TRBV2 | - | CASRGNKNRGRETQYF | TGTGCCAGCAGAGGGAACAAAAACAGGGGTCGGGAGACCCAGTACTTC
TRBJ2-5 | TRBD2 | TRBV7-7 | - | CASSSLAWETQYF | TGTGCCAGCAGCTCACTAGCGTGGGAGACCCAGTACTTC
TRBJ2-7 | TRBD2 | TRBV10-1 | few | CASSDSGGSYEQYF | TGCGCCAGCAGTGACTCGGGAGGATCCTACGAGCAGTACTTC
TRBJ2-2 | - | TRBV19 | - | CASVQGFTGELFF | TGTGCCAGTGTTCAGGGGTTCACCGGGGAGCTGTTTTTT
TRBJ1-5 | TRBD1 | TRBV19 | few | CASSTQGAGNQPQHF | TGTGCCAGTAGTACACAGGGGGCCGGGAATCAGCCCCAGCATTTT
TRBJ1-5 | - | TRBV10-3 | - | CAISESTGGWGNQPQHF | TGTGCCATCAGTGAGTCGACCGGAGGGTGGGGCAATCAGCCCCAGCATTTT
TRBJ1-2 | TRBD1 | TRBV6-5 | - | CASRLSGTGWSGYTF | TGTGCCAGCAGACTCTCCGGGACAGGGTGGTCTGGCTACACCTTC
TRBJ2-2 | TRBD1 | TRBV5-1 | few | CASSFGQGANGELFF | TGCGCCAGCAGCTTTGGGCAGGGGGCGAACGGGGAGCTGTTTTTT
TRBJ2-1 | - | TRBV25-1 | - | CASSEFRGIWDEQFF | TGTGCCAGCAGTGAATTCAGGGGAATTTGGGATGAGCAGTTCTTC